This TCR beta chain was sequenced in a study of T cells in Graves' hyperthyroidism and ophthalmopathy. Study-level points and caveats: Model-based prediction identified ophthalmopathy a median around 6.5 months prior to its onset.

What was amplified from RNA transcripts were TCR beta CDR3 regions. TCR CDR3 regions were first amplified by RT-PCR with HTBI primers. Using its own MiXCR run on the multiplex PCR reads, TCRdb lists one record per CDR3 protein. This table has roughly 260,000 distinct CDR3 sequences, about 14% appearing once. Germline-derived CDR1 and CDR2 are MNHEY and SVGAGI. Trimming removed 0 bases from V and 6 bases from J, with 15 bases in between. The CDR3 spans 16 residues. This clonotype came up many times. The antigen is unknown. The chain recombines TRBV6-5 with TRBJ2-1, with D perhaps matching TRBD2 (5 bases). Material: blood. The TCR originated in a woman aged 40-49 years with Graves' hyperthyroidism that later progressed to Graves' ophthalmopathy. The CDR3 loop is CASSYSSHPEVNEQFF. The CDR3 coding sequence is TGTGCCAGCAGTTACTCGTCACACCCGGAGGTCAATGAGCAGTTCTTC.